These 6 T cell receptor beta chains came from one sample sequenced in a study of blood T cell repertoires in COVID-19. Repertoires were generated with immunoSEQ multiplex PCR, while TCRdb's copy carries only in-frame clones and drops some. This sample yields 150,000 to 200,000 clones, of which approximately 80% are seen a single time; under 7% belongs to the top ten. Material for sequencing was PBMCs or T cells enriched from blood (not recorded which). Receptors originate from a man in his forties who had recovered from COVID-19.

The J gene is TRBJ1-6, the V gene TRBV11-2; a weak D match, TRBD1 (5 bases). Germline assignment: CDR1 SGHAT and CDR2 FQNNGV. The CDR3 totals 13 residues. The V gene lost 7 bases and the J gene lost 4 bases, with 8 bases spanning the gap. This CDR3 is CASKRGYNSPLHF. The DNA for the CDR3 is TGTGCCAGCAAAAGGGGATATAATTCACCCCTCCACTTT.

The chain is built from TRBV6-5 and TRBJ1-2; D gene unclear. The CDR3 is 14 residues long. V was pared by 9 bases and J by 1 base, with 15 bases between. Germline CDR1 and CDR2: MNHEY and SVGAGI. The CDR3, as DNA: TGTGCCAGTCTCAATTCCCGGGTTAACTATGGCTACACCTTC. Amino acids: CASLNSRVNYGYTF.

The chain recombines TRBV18 with TRBJ2-2, with 8 bases aligning to TRBD2. With 4 bases clipped from V and 0 bases from J, the junction kept 7 bases outside the gene matches. CDR1 KGHSH and CDR2 LQKENI come from the germline V gene. There are 17 residues in the CDR3. Here the CDR3 reads CASSQRAGVTNTGELFF. Here the CDR3 DNA reads TGTGCCAGCTCACAACGAGCGGGGGTAACGAACACCGGGGAGCTGTTTTTT. Filled out from reference TRBV18 and TRBJ2-2, the complete variable domain reads NAGVMQNPRHLVRRRGQEARLRCSPMKGHSHVYWYRQLPEEGLKFMVYLQKENIIDESGMPKERFSAEFPKEGPSILRIQQVVRGDSAAYFCASSQRAGVTNTGELFFGEGSRLTVL.

The rearrangement uses TRBV7-9 and TRBJ2-1; a possible D gene is TRBD1 (5 bases). Per germline, CDR1 SEHNR and CDR2 FQNEAQ (reference sequence). The CDR3 extends over 14 amino acids. V lost 1 base to trimming and J lost 2 bases, with 6 bases between them. The CDR3 reads CASSLGTPYNEQFF. In DNA, the CDR3 is TGTGCCAGCAGCTTAGGGACACCCTACAATGAGCAGTTCTTC.

This rearrangement joins TRBV7-3 to TRBJ1-1; the D gene is possibly TRBD1 (5 bases). This CDR3 is 13 amino acids long. V was pared by 5 bases and J by 4 bases, with 11 bases between. Germline CDR1 reads SGHTA; CDR2 reads FQGTGA. CDR3 in DNA: TGTGCCAGCAGCAACCCGGGGGTCACTGAAGCTTTCTTT. Translating gives CASSNPGVTEAFF.

This clone was observed a single time. The V and J genes are TRBV7-6 and TRBJ2-2; 7 positions agree with TRBD1. CDR1 is SGHVS and CDR2 is FNYEAQ in the germline V gene. The CDR3 sequence is 15 residues long. The J segment lost 1 base and the V segment lost 5 bases, leaving 4 bases of the junction unmatched. The DNA of the CDR3 is TGTGCCAGCAGCCCGCGGACAGGGAACACCGGGGAGCTGTTTTTT. This sequence encodes CASSPRTGNTGELFF.